This entry is about one T cell receptor beta chain. What it binds is not known. The germline gives CDR1 SGHTA, CDR2 FQGTGA. The V segment lost 0 bases and the J segment 6 bases; nucleotides outside the gene matches: 4. CDR3 length equals 15 residues. This sample is drawn from a study of T cell repertoires in cytomegalovirus infection. Study-level information: It can be stated that public TCR beta signatures indicated CMV infection as well as a matching HLA type. Study observations and caveats: It was HLA-C-restricted CMV-specific TCR beta clonotypes that dominated the response ex vivo.

TCRdb recomputed calls from the reads with MiXCR, one row per CDR3 protein. The sample lists roughly 220,000 distinct CDR3 sequences, 30% to 45% occurring once. The TCR comes from a human donor in good health (CMV status not recorded). Some clones in this sample may be carry-over from other donors' samples. The V gene is TRBV7-3, the J gene TRBJ2-2; 7 nucleotides align to TRBD2. The starting material was CD8+ T cells from cultured PBMCs, obtained from culture after CMV antigen stimulation. The CDR3 reads CASSLTGGGAGELFF. The CDR3 DNA reads TGTGCCAGCAGCTTAACGGGCGGGGGAGCCGGGGAGCTGTTTTTT.